This is a list of T cell receptor beta chains from one sample in a study of cytomegalovirus exposure and HLA in healthy donors. Assay: immunoSEQ multiplex PCR; the TCRdb copy retains only in-frame clones and omits some. The sample includes hundreds of thousands of clones, 55% to 75% of them seen just once. Sequencing was carried out using PBMCs. These receptor sequences come from a man aged 35-49 years in good health and CMV-seropositive. The CDR3 runs from the conserved cysteine through the conserved F or W. D genes are given only for firm matches. Expanded clones get a size class; other rows say once, few or many, or leave the size out.

clone_size j_call v_call d_call cdr3_nt cdr3_aa
once TRBJ2-1 TRBV7-9 NA TGTGCCAGCAGCCTTCGCCCGGAACGGGATGAGCAGTTCTTC CASSLRPERDEQFF
NA TRBJ2-2 TRBV10-3 TRBD2 TGTGCCGCAGCATCCCCGACTAGCGGCAGGCCCGGGGAGCTGTTTTTT CAAASPTSGRPGELFF
NA TRBJ2-1 TRBV4-2 TRBD2 TGTGCCAGCAGCCTAACTAGCGGGGGGGCATCCTACAATGAGCAGTTCTTC CASSLTSGGASYNEQFF
NA TRBJ2-3 TRBV5-4 TRBD2 TGTGCCAGCAGCTTGGGGGAGGGTGCGGCTACGCAGTATTTT CASSLGEGAATQYF
NA TRBJ2-3 TRBV5-1 TRBD2 TGCGCCAGCAGACCCATAGCGGGGGCGAGCACAGATACGCAGTATTTT CASRPIAGASTDTQYF
NA TRBJ2-1 TRBV27 TRBD2 TGTGCCAGCAGCCCCCTAGCGGGGGGGAACAATGAGCAGTTCTTC CASSPLAGGNNEQFF
NA TRBJ1-5 TRBV5-1 NA TGCGCCAGCAGCTTGACGGGGGGGAGCAATCAGCCCCAGCATTTT CASSLTGGSNQPQHF
few TRBJ2-2 TRBV4-2 NA TGTGCCAGCAGCCAAGAGGCAGGGACAGGGGAGCTGTTTTTT CASSQEAGTGELFF
NA TRBJ1-5 TRBV4-1 NA TGCGCCAGCAGCCATCAACAGGGAAGCAATCAGCCCCAGCATTTT CASSHQQGSNQPQHF
NA TRBJ1-2 TRBV6-5 TRBD1 TGTGCCAGCAGTTACTCACCCAGGGGGTCGGGAAGAGGCTACACCTTC CASSYSPRGSGRGYTF
NA TRBJ2-1 TRBV4-1 NA TGCGCCAGCAGCCAAGTTTCTTACAATGAGCAGTTCTTC CASSQVSYNEQFF
NA TRBJ2-1 TRBV7-9 NA TGTGCCAGCAGCCTTGGACCCTCTGAGGGCTATGAGCAGTTCTTC CASSLGPSEGYEQFF
NA TRBJ1-2 TRBV9 TRBD1 TGTGCCAGCAGCCCCGGGACAGGGGGCATCAATGGCTACACCTTC CASSPGTGGINGYTF
NA TRBJ1-2 TRBV6-5 NA TGTGCCAGCAGTTACTCTCCGGACTATGGCTACACCTTC CASSYSPDYGYTF
NA TRBJ1-2 TRBV27 NA TGTGCCAGCAGTTTAAGGGAGGACTATGGCTACACCTTC CASSLREDYGYTF
NA TRBJ2-5 TRBV5-1 TRBD1 TGCGCCAGCAGCCCCGGGGACAGACCCCAGTACTTC CASSPGDRPQYF
few TRBJ1-2 TRBV9 TRBD1 TGTGCCAGCAGCTTCCGGGACAGGGGAGTTGGCTACACCTTC CASSFRDRGVGYTF
NA TRBJ2-1 TRBV2 TRBD1 TGTGCCAGCATCCGGGACAGGAACTCCAATGAGCAGTTCTTC CASIRDRNSNEQFF
NA TRBJ2-7 TRBV18 NA TGTGCCAGCTCACCGATGCCCCCGGGGCAGTACTTC CASSPMPPGQYF
NA TRBJ1-2 TRBV28 NA TGTGCCAGCAGTTTCTACTGGGGACTCGGATTCCAAGCTAACTATGGCTACACCTTC CASSFYWGLGFQANYGYTF
NA TRBJ2-1 TRBV7-2 NA TGTGCCAGCAGCTTTGGCGGTGAGCAGTTCTTC CASSFGGEQFF